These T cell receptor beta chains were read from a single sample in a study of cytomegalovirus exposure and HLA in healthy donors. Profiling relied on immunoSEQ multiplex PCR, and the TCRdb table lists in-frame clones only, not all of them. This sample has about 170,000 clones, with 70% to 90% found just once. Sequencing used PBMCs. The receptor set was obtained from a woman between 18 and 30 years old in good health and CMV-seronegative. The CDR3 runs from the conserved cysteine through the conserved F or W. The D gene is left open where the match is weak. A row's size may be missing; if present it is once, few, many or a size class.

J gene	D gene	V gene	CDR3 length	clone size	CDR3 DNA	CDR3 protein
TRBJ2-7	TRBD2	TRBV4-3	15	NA	TGCGCCAGCAGCCGATATAGCGGGAATCCCTACGAGCAGTACTTC	CASSRYSGNPYEQYF
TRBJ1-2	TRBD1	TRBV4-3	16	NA	TGCGCCAGCAGCCAAGATGAAGCAGGGGGCTTCTATGGCTACACCTTC	CASSQDEAGGFYGYTF
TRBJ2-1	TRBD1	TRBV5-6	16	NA	TGTGCCAGCAGCTTGGCCGACAGGGGCGACCACAATGAGCAGTTCTTC	CASSLADRGDHNEQFF
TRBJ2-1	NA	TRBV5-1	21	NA	TGCGCCAGCAGCCCCCCCGATTGGGACGGGAGACGCCGATTTAACTACAATGAGCAGTTCTTC	CASSPPDWDGRRRFNYNEQFF
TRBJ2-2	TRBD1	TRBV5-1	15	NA	TGCGCCAGCAGCTCTAGACAGGGCGGGACCGGGGAGCTGTTTTTT	CASSSRQGGTGELFF
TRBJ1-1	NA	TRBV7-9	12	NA	TGTGCCAGCAGTCGAGACGGGACTGAAGCTTTCTTT	CASSRDGTEAFF
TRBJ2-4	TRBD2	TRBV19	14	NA	TGTGCCAGTTCTCCGGGGGGGGCCAAAAACATTCAGTACTTC	CASSPGGAKNIQYF
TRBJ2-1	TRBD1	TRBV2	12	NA	TGTGCCAGCACCACAGGGGGAAATGAGCAGTTCTTC	CASTTGGNEQFF
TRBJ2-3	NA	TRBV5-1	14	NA	TGCGCCAGCAGCTTGGAAGGAGCCACAGATACGCAGTATTTT	CASSLEGATDTQYF
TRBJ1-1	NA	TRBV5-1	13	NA	TGCGCCAGCAGCTTGGGCGGAAACACTGAAGCTTTCTTT	CASSLGGNTEAFF
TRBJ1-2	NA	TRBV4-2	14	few	TGTGCCAGCAGCCCGAGGGATGCTAACTATGGCTACACCTTC	CASSPRDANYGYTF
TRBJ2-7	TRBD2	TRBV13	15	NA	TGTGCCAGCAGCCAAAACAGCGGGACCCACTACGAGCAGTACTTC	CASSQNSGTHYEQYF
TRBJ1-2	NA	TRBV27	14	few	TGTGCCAGCAGTCATCCCGGGGGGGCGGGTGGCTACACCTTC	CASSHPGGAGGYTF
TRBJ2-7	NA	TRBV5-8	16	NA	TGTGCCAGCAGCCTCCGGACTCTATTGAGCTCCTACGAGCAGTACTTC	CASSLRTLLSSYEQYF
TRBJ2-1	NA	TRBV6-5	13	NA	TGTGCCAGCATCCCCTGGCAGGGGAATGAGCAGTTCTTC	CASIPWQGNEQFF
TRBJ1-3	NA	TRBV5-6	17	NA	TGTGCCAGCAGCTTGGCCGACAGGCCCCGCTCTGGAAACACCATATATTTT	CASSLADRPRSGNTIYF
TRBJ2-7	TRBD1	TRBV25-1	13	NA	TGTGCCAGCAGTGTCCGACAGGGCCACGAGCAGTACTTC	CASSVRQGHEQYF
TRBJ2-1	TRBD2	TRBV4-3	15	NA	TGCGCCAGCAGCCTGGGACTAGCCGGCGCGAGTGAGCAGTTCTTC	CASSLGLAGASEQFF
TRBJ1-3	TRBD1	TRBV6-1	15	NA	TGTGCCAGCAGTTGGGACAGGGGGAGTGGAAACACCATATATTTT	CASSWDRGSGNTIYF
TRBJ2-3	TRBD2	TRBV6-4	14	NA	TGTGCCAGCAGTGACAGCGGGGGGGCAGATACGCAGTATTTT	CASSDSGGADTQYF
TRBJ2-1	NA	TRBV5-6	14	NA	TGTGCCAGCAGCTTGGTTTCAGGGTACAATGAGCAGTTCTTC	CASSLVSGYNEQFF
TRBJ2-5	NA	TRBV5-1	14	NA	TGCGCCAGCAGCTTAGGGGCAGCTCAAGAGACCCAGTACTTC	CASSLGAAQETQYF